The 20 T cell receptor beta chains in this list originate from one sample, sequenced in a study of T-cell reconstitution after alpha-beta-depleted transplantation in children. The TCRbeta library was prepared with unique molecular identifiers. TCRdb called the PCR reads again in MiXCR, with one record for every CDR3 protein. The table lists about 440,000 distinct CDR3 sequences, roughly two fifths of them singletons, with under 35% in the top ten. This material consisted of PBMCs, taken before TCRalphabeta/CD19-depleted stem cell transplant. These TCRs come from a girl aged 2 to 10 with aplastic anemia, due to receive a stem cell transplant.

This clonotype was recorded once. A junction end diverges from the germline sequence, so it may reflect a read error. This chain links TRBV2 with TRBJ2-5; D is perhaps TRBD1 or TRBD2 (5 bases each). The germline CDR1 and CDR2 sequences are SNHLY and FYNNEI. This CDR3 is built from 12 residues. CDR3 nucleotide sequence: TGTGCCAGCAGTGGCCTGTCCGGGACCCGGTACTTC. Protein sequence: CASSGLSGTRYF. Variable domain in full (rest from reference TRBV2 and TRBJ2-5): EPEVTQTPSHQVTQMGQEVILRCVPISNHLYFYWYRQILGQKVEFLVSFYNNEISEKSEIFDDQFSVERPDGSNFTLKIRSTKLEDSAMYFCASSGLSGTRYFGPGTRLLVL.

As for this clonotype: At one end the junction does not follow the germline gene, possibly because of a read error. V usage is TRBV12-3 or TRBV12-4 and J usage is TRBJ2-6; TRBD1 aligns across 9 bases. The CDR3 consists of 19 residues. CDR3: CTSSLAMGQGLSGANVLTF. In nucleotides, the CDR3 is TGTACCAGCAGTTTAGCCATGGGACAGGGCCTCTCTGGGGCCAACGTCCTGACTTTC.

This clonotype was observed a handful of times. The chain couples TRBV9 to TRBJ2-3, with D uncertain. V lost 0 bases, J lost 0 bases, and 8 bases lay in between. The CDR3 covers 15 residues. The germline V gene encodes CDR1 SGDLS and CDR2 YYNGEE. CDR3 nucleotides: TGTGCCAGCAGCGTAGTCGGTTCTAGCACAGATACGCAGTATTTT. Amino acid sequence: CASSVVGSSTDTQYF.

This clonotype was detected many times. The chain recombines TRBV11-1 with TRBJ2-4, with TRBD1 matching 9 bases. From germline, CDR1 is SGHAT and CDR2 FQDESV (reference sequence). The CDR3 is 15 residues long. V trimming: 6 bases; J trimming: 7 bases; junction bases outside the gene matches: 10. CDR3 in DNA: TGTGCCAGCAGTTTGGGACAGGGAGGATACAACATTCAGTACTTC. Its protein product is CASSLGQGGYNIQYF. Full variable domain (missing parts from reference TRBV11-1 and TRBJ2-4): EAEVAQSPRYKITEKSQAVAFWCDPISGHATLYWYRQILGQGPELLVQFQDESVVDDSQLPKDRFSAERLKGVDSTLKIQPAELGDSAMYLCASSLGQGGYNIQYFGAGTRLSVL.

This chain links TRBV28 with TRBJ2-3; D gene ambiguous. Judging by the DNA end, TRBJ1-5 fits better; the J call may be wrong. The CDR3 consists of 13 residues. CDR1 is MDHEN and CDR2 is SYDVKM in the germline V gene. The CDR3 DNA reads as TGTGCCAGCACCCCATACCCTACAGATACGCAGCATTTT. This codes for CASTPYPTDTQHF.

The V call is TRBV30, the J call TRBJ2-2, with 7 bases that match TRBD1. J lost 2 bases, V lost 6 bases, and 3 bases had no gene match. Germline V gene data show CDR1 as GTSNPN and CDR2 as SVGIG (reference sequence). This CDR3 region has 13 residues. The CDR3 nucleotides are TGTGCCTGTCGGACAGGTAACACCGGGGAGCTGTTTTTT. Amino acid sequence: CACRTGNTGELFF.

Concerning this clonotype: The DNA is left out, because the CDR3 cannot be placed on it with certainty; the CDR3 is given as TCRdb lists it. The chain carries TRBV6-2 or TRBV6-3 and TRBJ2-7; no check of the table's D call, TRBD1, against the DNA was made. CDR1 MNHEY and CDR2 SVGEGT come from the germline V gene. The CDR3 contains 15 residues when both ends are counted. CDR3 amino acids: CASSSSGHILDEQYF.

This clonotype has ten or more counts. Here the CDR3 DNA reads TGTGCCAGCAGTTTAACTAGCTTGAGCTCCTACGAGCAGTACTTC. It specifies CASSLTSLSSYEQYF. J is TRBJ2-7 and V is TRBV12-3 or TRBV12-4; possibly TRBD2 for D (6 bases). Trimming removed 2 bases at V and 0 bases at J, with 11 bases between. The CDR3 is 15 amino acids.

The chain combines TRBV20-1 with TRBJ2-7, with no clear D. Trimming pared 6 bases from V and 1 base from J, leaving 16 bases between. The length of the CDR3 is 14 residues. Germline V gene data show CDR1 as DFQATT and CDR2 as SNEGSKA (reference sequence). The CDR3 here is CSACKVTGSYEQYF. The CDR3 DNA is TGCAGTGCATGCAAGGTTACCGGATCCTACGAGCAGTACTTC.

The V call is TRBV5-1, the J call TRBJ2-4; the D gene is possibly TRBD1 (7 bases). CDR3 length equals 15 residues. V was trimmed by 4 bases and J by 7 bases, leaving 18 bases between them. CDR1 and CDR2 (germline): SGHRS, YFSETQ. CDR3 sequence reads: CASSHDRAGGNIQYF. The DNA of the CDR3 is TGCGCCAGCAGCCATGACAGGGCCGGGGGCAACATTCAGTACTTC.

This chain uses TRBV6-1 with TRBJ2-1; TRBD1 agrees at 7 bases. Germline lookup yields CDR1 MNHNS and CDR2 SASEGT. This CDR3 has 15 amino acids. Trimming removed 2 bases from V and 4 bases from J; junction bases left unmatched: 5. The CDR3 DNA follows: TGTGCCAGCAGTGAAATGACAGGGTCTTACAATGAGCAGTTCTTC. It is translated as CASSEMTGSYNEQFF.

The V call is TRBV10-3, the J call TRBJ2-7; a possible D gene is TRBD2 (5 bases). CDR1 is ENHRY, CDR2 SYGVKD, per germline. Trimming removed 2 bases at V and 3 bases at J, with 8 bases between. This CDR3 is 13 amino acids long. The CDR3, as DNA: TGTGCCATCAGTGAGACGGGGTTCTACGAGCAGTACTTC. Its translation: CAISETGFYEQYF.

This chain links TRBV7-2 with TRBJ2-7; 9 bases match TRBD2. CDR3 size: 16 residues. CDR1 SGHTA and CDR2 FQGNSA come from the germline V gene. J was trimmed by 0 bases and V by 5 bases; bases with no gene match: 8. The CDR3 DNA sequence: TGTGCCAGCAGCCGAAGGGCGGGAGGGAGCTCCTACGAGCAGTACTTC. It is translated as CASSRRAGGSSYEQYF.

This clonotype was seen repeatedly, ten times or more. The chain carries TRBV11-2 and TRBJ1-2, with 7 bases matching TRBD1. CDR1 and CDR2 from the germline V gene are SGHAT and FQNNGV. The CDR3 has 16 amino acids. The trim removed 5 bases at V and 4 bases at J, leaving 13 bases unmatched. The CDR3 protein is CASSPLTGRGAYGYTF. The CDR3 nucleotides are TGTGCCAGCAGCCCCCTGACAGGGAGGGGAGCCTATGGCTACACCTTC.

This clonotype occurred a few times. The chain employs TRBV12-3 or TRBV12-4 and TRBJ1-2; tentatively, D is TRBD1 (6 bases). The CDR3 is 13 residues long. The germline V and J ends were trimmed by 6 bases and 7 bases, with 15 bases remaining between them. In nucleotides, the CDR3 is TGTGCCAGCAGCCCAGGACAGCTCCTTGGCTACACCTTC. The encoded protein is CASSPGQLLGYTF.

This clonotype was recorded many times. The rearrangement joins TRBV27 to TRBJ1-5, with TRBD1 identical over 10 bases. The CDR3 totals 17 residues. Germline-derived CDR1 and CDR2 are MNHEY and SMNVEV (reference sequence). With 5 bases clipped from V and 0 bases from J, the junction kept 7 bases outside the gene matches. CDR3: CASSRQGAPYSNQPQHF. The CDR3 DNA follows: TGTGCCAGCAGTCGACAGGGGGCACCCTATAGCAATCAGCCCCAGCATTTT.

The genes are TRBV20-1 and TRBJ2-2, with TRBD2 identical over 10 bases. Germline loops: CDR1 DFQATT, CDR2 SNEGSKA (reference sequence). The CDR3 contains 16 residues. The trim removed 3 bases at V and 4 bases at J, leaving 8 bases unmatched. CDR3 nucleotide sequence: TGCAGTGCTAGTAGGCTAGCGGGAGTAGTCACCGGGGAGCTGTTTTTT. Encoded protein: CSASRLAGVVTGELFF.

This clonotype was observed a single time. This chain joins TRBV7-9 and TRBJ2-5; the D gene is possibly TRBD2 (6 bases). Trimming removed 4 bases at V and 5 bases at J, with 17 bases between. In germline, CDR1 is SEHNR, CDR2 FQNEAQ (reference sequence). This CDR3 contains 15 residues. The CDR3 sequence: CASSSLAGPGETQYF. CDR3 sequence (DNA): TGTGCCAGCAGCTCGCTGGCGGGGCCAGGGGAGACCCAGTACTTC. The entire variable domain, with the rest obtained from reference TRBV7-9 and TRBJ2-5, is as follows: DTGVSQNPRHKITKRGQNVTFRCDPISEHNRLYWYRQTLGQGPEFLTYFQNEAQLEKSRLLSDRFSAERPKGSFSTLEIQRTEQGDSAMYLCASSSLAGPGETQYFGPGTRLLVL.

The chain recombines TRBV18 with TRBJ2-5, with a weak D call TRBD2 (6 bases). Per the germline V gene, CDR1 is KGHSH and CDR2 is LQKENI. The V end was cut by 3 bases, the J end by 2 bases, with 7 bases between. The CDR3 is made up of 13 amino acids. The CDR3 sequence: CASSPAGQETQYF. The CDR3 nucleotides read TGTGCCAGCTCACCTGCGGGACAAGAGACCCAGTACTTC.

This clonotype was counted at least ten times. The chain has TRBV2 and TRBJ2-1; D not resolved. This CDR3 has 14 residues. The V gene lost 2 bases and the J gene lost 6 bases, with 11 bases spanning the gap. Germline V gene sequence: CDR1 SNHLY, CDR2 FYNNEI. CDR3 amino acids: CASSETSASNEQFF. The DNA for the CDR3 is TGTGCCAGCAGTGAAACGTCGGCCAGCAATGAGCAGTTCTTC.